This TCR beta chain was obtained from a study of shared clonotypes between healthy human individuals. Naive CD8 isolation took CD45RO-negative cells positively selected for CCR7 and excluded terminally differentiated effector memory CD45RA+ cells. Study-level findings and limits: All-four-donor shared clonotypes had higher generation probabilities than non-shared clonotypes did.

CDR3 length equals 13 residues. With 7 bases clipped from V and 2 bases from J, the junction kept 5 bases outside the gene matches. CDR1 is ENHRY and CDR2 is SYGVKD in the germline V gene. Notes on this clone: What it recognizes is unknown.

Sequenced by immunoSEQ multiplex PCR; TCRdb stores in-frame clones only, minus some. The sample lists about 2 million clones; about 95% were seen once. This TCR was recovered from a man between 18 and 29 years old in good health. The rearrangement links TRBV10-3 to TRBJ2-7, with TRBD1 matching 7 bases. Sample: naive CD8+ T cells sorted from blood. Here the CDR3 DNA reads TGTGCCATCACCTGGGACAGCACCTACGAGCAGTACTTC. Amino acid sequence: CAITWDSTYEQYF.